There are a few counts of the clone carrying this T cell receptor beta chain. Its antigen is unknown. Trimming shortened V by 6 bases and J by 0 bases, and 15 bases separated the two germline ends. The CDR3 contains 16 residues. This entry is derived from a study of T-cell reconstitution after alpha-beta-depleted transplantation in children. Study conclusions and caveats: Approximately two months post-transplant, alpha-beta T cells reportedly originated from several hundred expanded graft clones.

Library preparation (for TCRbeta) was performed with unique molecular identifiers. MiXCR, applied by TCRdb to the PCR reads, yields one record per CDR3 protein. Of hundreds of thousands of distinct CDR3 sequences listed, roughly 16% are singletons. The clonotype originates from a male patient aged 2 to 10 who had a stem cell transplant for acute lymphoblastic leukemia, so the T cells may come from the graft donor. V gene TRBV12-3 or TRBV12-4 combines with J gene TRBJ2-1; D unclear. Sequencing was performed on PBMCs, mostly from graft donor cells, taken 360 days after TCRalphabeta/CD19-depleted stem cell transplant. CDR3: CASSPTAATSYNEQFF. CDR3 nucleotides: TGTGCCAGCAGCCCGACCGCGGCTACCTCCTACAATGAGCAGTTCTTC.